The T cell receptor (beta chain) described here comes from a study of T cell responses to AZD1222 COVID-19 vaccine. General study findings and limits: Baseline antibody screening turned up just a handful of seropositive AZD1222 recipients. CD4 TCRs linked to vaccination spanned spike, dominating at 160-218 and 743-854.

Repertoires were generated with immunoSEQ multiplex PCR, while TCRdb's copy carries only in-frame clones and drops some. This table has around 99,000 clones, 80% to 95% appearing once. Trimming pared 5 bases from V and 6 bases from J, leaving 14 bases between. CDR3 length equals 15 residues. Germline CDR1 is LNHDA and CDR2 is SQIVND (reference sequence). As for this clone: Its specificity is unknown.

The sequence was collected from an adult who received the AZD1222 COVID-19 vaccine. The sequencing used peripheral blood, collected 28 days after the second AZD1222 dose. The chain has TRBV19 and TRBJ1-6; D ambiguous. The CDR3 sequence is CASSGQDDFNSPLHF. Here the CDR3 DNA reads TGTGCCAGTAGTGGGCAGGACGATTTTAATTCACCCCTCCACTTT.